These T cell receptor beta chains were read from a single sample in a study of response to subunit inactivated influenza vaccine. Each CDR3 protein gets one entry after TCRdb re-called the RT-PCR reads with MiXCR. The sample includes roughly 710,000 distinct CDR3 sequences, 13% to 15% of them seen just once. The sample consisted of PBMCs from blood, taken 14 to 15 days before vaccination. The receptors were sampled from a man aged 45-60 years who received an inactivated influenza vaccine. Both conserved end residues are part of each CDR3. Fields, in order: J gene, V gene, CDR3 length, CDR3 protein.

>TRBJ2-5|TRBV12-3/TRBV12-4|13
CASTYRGEETQYF
>TRBJ2-2|TRBV10-3|14
CAISEGIPTGELFF
>TRBJ2-4|TRBV5-6|18
CASSFGQDTVLAKNIQYF
>TRBJ1-5|TRBV10-3|17
CAISETSARHSNQPQHF
>TRBJ2-5|TRBV10-3|17
CAISAGLAGGDGETQYF
>TRBJ2-4|TRBV5-1|15
CASSLSTGRPNIQYF
>TRBJ1-2|TRBV29-1|15
CSVEDGAGGTYGYTF
>TRBJ1-1|TRBV27|15
CASSGIAPLTREAFF
>TRBJ2-2|TRBV12-3/TRBV12-4|16
CASSLFRGANTGELFF
>TRBJ2-1|TRBV12-3/TRBV12-4|12
CASRTGVGEQFF
>TRBJ2-3|TRBV4-1|16
CASSPSGGYPTDTQYF
>TRBJ2-7|TRBV27|14
CASSLLGGNYEQYF
>TRBJ2-5|TRBV28|19
CASSQPELAGAPHGLAQYF
>TRBJ2-5|TRBV6-1|13
CASSPGLEKTQYF
>TRBJ2-5|TRBV6-1|14
CASSHGLAGETQYF
>TRBJ2-5|TRBV5-1|14
CASSLQTGQETQYF
>TRBJ2-5|TRBV12-3/TRBV12-4|16
CASSEPLLAGRETQYF
>TRBJ2-1|TRBV20-1|12
CSVRSGVSEQFF
>TRBJ1-6|TRBV10-3|15
CAISESRYSNSPLHF
>TRBJ2-3|TRBV6-2/TRBV6-3|16
CASSYGRGLRADTQYF
>TRBJ2-2|TRBV14|15
CASSQESTRTGELFF
>TRBJ2-3|TRBV25-1|16
CASSASSGKSTDTQYF
>TRBJ2-3|TRBV12-3/TRBV12-4|16
CASSLWGTSGGDTQYF
>TRBJ2-3|TRBV29-1|12
CSVDQSGNTQYF
>TRBJ2-4|TRBV5-1|16
CASSLGAGGTKNIQYF
>TRBJ2-7|TRBV11-2|13
CASSLSRPNEQYF
>TRBJ1-6|TRBV5-1|12
CASSDSASPLHF
>TRBJ2-7|TRBV7-8|14
CASSFVRVPGEQYF
>TRBJ2-1|TRBV20-1|12
CSARGPAGEQFF
>TRBJ2-7|TRBV27|16
CASSLSGTGGYYEQYF
>TRBJ1-1|TRBV5-1|14
CASSSPTGGVEAFF
>TRBJ2-2|TRBV20-1|15
CSARGTSGGPRDLFF
>TRBJ2-7|TRBV25-1|14
CASSFYRASYEQYF
>TRBJ1-6|TRBV6-2/TRBV6-3|14
CASSYSDSNSPLHF
>TRBJ2-2|TRBV5-1|16
CASSLVASGYTGELFF
>TRBJ2-2|TRBV27|16
CASSSRTSGYTGELFF
>TRBJ1-3|TRBV7-2|16
CASSLVGSLAGNTIYF
>TRBJ2-5|TRBV29-1|13
CSVGVSPQETQYF
>TRBJ1-1|TRBV7-2|15
CASSLVPGWDTEAFF
>TRBJ1-1|TRBV5-1|15
CASSPLGGGHTEAFF
>TRBJ1-5|TRBV10-3|14
CAISRTGTDQPQHF
>TRBJ1-1|TRBV6-4|12
CASEGRNTEAFF
>TRBJ2-7|TRBV11-1|16
CASTPNQGIGSYEQYF
>TRBJ1-2|TRBV5-1|15
CASSSTPRDREGYTF